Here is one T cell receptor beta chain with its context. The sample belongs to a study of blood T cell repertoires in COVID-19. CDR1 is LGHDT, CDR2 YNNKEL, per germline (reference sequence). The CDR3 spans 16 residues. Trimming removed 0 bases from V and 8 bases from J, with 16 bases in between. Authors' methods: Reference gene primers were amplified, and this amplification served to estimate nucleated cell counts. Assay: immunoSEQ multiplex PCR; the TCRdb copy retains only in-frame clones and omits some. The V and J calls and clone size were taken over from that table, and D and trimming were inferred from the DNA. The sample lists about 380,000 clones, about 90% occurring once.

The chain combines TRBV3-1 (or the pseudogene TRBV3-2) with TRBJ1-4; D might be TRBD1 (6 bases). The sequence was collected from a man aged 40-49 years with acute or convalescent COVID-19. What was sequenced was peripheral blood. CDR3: CASSQEGAARGEKLFF. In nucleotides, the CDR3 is TGTGCCAGCAGCCAAGAGGGGGCGGCAAGAGGAGAAAAACTGTTTTTT.